Below, 17 T cell receptor beta chains from the same sample are listed, as sequenced in a study of cytomegalovirus exposure and HLA in healthy donors. The PCR ran on 60 Vbeta and 13 Jbeta primers. Assay used: immunoSEQ multiplex PCR; TCRdb lists only in-frame clones, some missing. The sample carries about 170,000 clones, approximately 85% recorded once. The sequencing sample was made of PBMCs. The receptors were sampled from a girl under 18 in good health and CMV-seropositive.

The chain is built from TRBV12-5 and TRBJ1-1; D is uncertain. V was pared by 3 bases and J by 0 bases, with 20 bases between. This CDR3 contains 18 residues. The germline CDR1 and CDR2 sequences are LGHNT and FRNRAP. This CDR3 reads CASGFTIRTAELNTEAFF. CDR3 sequence (DNA): TGTGCTAGTGGTTTCACAATCCGAACGGCGGAGTTGAACACTGAAGCTTTCTTT.

This rearrangement joins TRBV11-2 to TRBJ1-5; tentatively, D is TRBD1 (5 bases). V was shortened by 1 base and J by 3 bases, with 16 bases between the two germline ends. CDR1 and CDR2 from the germline V gene are SGHAT and FQNNGV. This CDR3 is 17 amino acids long. CDR3 bases: TGTGCCAGCAGCTTAGGGGAGGGAGGGGTAAACAATCAGCCCCAGCATTTT. Its protein product is CASSLGEGGVNNQPQHF.

Within the sample, this clone is large. The CDR3 protein is CASSVYSGEGTDTQYF. CDR3 nucleotides: TGTGCCAGCAGTGTGTACAGTGGGGAGGGCACAGATACGCAGTATTTT. The chain couples TRBV6-1 to TRBJ2-3; the D gene is possibly TRBD2 (6 bases). V dropped 4 bases and J dropped 1 base, with 15 bases sitting between them. CDR1 is MNHNS, CDR2 SASEGT, per germline. The CDR3 length is 16 residues.

DNA for the CDR3: TGTGCCAGCAGCTTAGATACAAGCGACACCGGGGAGCTGTTTTTT. Encoded protein: CASSLDTSDTGELFF. The chain employs TRBV11-3 and TRBJ2-2; D uncertain. With 0 bases removed from V and 3 bases from J, the gap between germline ends came to 8 bases. The germline CDR1 and CDR2 sequences are SGHNT and YENEEA. There are 15 residues in the CDR3.

The CDR3, as DNA: TGTGCCTGGAGTGGACTAGCAGATACGCAGTATTTT. It is translated as CAWSGLADTQYF. The chain has TRBV30 and TRBJ2-3, with TRBD2 as a possible D gene (6 bases). The ends were cut back, 1 base at V and 4 bases at J, with 6 bases in the middle. This CDR3 spans 12 amino acids. CDR1 is GTSNPN, CDR2 SVGIG, per germline (reference sequence).

The rearrangement joins TRBV5-1 to TRBJ1-2; D might be TRBD1 (5 bases). CDR3 size: 13 residues. The germline CDR1 and CDR2 sequences are SGHRS and YFSETQ. Trimming took 3 bases from V and 7 from J, leaving 13 bases between them. This CDR3 is CASSWTGDRGYTF. Here the CDR3 DNA reads TGCGCCAGCAGCTGGACGGGGGACCGTGGCTACACCTTC.

This clone appeared a few times. The chain is built from TRBV6-5 and TRBJ1-1; D unclear. Germline CDR1 is MNHEY and CDR2 is SVGAGI. This CDR3 has 14 amino acids. Trimming pared 2 bases from V and 1 base from J, leaving 8 bases between. This chain's CDR3 is CASSYNQANTEAFF. In DNA, the CDR3 is TGTGCCAGCAGTTACAACCAAGCGAACACTGAAGCTTTCTTT.

This clone was seen just once. V is TRBV5-1 and J is TRBJ1-1, with 10 bases identical to TRBD1. Germline V gene sequence: CDR1 SGHRS, CDR2 YFSETQ. CDR3 length: 15 residues. The CDR3 nucleotides are TGCGTCACCTCCAAGGCCGGGACAGGGGACACTGAAGCTTTCTTT. Encoded protein: CVTSKAGTGDTEAFF.

This clone was detected only once. The V call is TRBV5-8, the J call TRBJ1-3; D is possibly TRBD1 (6 bases). Germline loops: CDR1 SGHTS, CDR2 YDEGEE. This CDR3 has 16 residues. The germline V and J ends were trimmed by 0 bases and 3 bases, with 13 bases remaining between them. The CDR3 sequence is CASSLGNREGGNTIYF. The CDR3, as DNA: TGTGCCAGCAGCTTGGGGAACAGGGAAGGTGGAAACACCATATATTTT.

The rearrangement joins TRBV9 to TRBJ1-5; D is ambiguous. The CDR3 has 14 amino acids. CDR1 is SGDLS and CDR2 is YYNGEE in the germline V gene. V was shortened by 0 bases and J by 6 bases, with 10 bases between the two germline ends. CDR3 coding DNA: TGTGCCAGCAGCGTAGACGGAGATGGTCAGCCCCAGCATTTT. Translated, it gives CASSVDGDGQPQHF.

V gene TRBV29-1 combines with J gene TRBJ2-1; 7 bases match TRBD2. Trimming cost V 8 bases and J 5 bases; bases outside gene matches: 12. The CDR3 extends over 14 amino acids. From germline, CDR1 is SQVTM and CDR2 ANQGSEA. CDR3 residues: CSLGGGEDNNEQFF. The CDR3 nucleotides read TGCAGCCTTGGTGGGGGGGAAGATAACAATGAGCAGTTCTTC.

V and J are TRBV12-5 and TRBJ1-3; 10 bases are a match to TRBD1. The CDR3 consists of 14 residues. Per the germline V gene, CDR1 is LGHNT and CDR2 is FRNRAP. Trimming removed 7 bases from V and 8 bases from J; junction bases left unmatched: 8. The CDR3 region is CASVLDRGQDTIYF. CDR3 DNA sequence: TGTGCTAGTGTTCTAGACAGGGGGCAGGACACCATATATTTT.

The genes are TRBV7-3 and TRBJ2-5, with 9 nucleotides matching TRBD2. J gave up 7 bases and V 4 bases, and 13 bases lay outside the gene matches. Per the germline V gene, CDR1 is SGHTA and CDR2 is FQGTGA. CDR3 length: 16 residues. CDR3 sequence: CASSSGAGGPVVTQYF. In nucleotides, the CDR3 is TGTGCCAGCAGCTCGGGGGCGGGGGGGCCAGTGGTGACCCAGTACTTC.

V and J are TRBV19 and TRBJ2-6; 7 nucleotides line up with TRBD1. From germline, CDR1 is LNHDA and CDR2 SQIVND (reference sequence). V gave up 6 bases and J gave up 0 bases; unmatched junction bases: 5. The CDR3 loop spans 16 amino acids. CDR3 coding DNA: TGTGCCAGTAGCCGGGACAGCAACTCTGGGGCCAACGTCCTGACTTTC. Protein product: CASSRDSNSGANVLTF.

The chain combines TRBV15 with TRBJ2-5; TRBD2 matches 8 bases. The germline CDR1 and CDR2 sequences are LNHNV and YYDKDF (reference sequence). With V trimmed by 0 bases and J by 1 base, 1 base remained unmatched. This CDR3 is built from 15 residues. In nucleotides, the CDR3 is TGTGCCACCAGCAGAGAACTAGCGGCCCAAGAGACCCAGTACTTC. Protein product: CATSRELAAQETQYF. Full variable domain (remainder filled in from reference TRBV15 and TRBJ2-5): DAMVIQNPRYQVTQFGKPVTLSCSQTLNHNVMYWYQQKSSQAPKLLFHYYDKDFNNEADTPDNFQSRRPNTSFCFLDIRSPGLGDTAMYLCATSRELAAQETQYFGPGTRLLVL.

The chain's CDR3 is CASRPWGAPQTQYF. Written as DNA, the CDR3 is TGTGCCAGCAGGCCCTGGGGCGCCCCGCAGACCCAGTACTTC. The chain has TRBV6-1 and TRBJ2-5, with a possible D match to TRBD1 (5 bases). The V gene lost 6 bases and the J gene lost 6 bases, with 17 bases spanning the gap. The CDR3 spans 14 residues. Looked up from germline, CDR1 is MNHNS and CDR2 is SASEGT.

V is TRBV5-1 and J is TRBJ2-2, with D perhaps matching TRBD2 (7 bases). The CDR3 has 15 residues. Germline-derived CDR1 and CDR2 are SGHRS and YFSETQ. V lost 1 base, J lost 6 bases, and 13 bases lay in between. The CDR3 protein is CASSLWGGAPGELFF. CDR3 coding DNA: TGCGCCAGCAGCTTGTGGGGGGGCGCCCCCGGGGAGCTGTTTTTT. Filled out from reference TRBV5-1 and TRBJ2-2, the complete variable domain reads KAGVTQTPRYLIKTRGQQVTLSCSPISGHRSVSWYQQTPGQGLQFLFEYFSETQRNKGNFPGRFSGRQFSNSRSEMNVSTLELGDSALYLCASSLWGGAPGELFFGEGSRLTVL.